Listed below are T cell receptor beta chains from one sample, sequenced in a study of PD-1 blockade in classical Hodgkin lymphoma. Profiling relied on immunoSEQ multiplex PCR, and the TCRdb table lists in-frame clones only, not all of them. The sample lists about 7,000 clones, approximately 83% occurring once. This sample comprised peripheral blood mononuclear cells (PBMCs), obtained before the fourth cycle of nivolumab. These receptors were collected from a human donor with classical Hodgkin lymphoma. Both conserved end residues are part of each CDR3. The order of the fields is J gene, V gene, CDR3 length, clone size, D gene, CDR3 protein, CDR3 DNA. A D gene is named only where the DNA matches it firmly. Clone size is stated in some rows and not others, as once, few, many or a class when expanded.

J: TRBJ2-3; V: TRBV7-9; length: 15; size: NA; D: TRBD2; CDR3: CASSLTSGSTDTQYF; DNA: TGTGCCAGCAGCTTGACTAGCGGAAGCACAGATACGCAGTATTTT
J: TRBJ2-1; V: TRBV7-2; length: 16; size: few; D: NA; CDR3: CASRQSLAGSYNEQFF; DNA: TGTGCCAGCAGACAAAGCCTAGCAGGGTCCTACAATGAGCAGTTCTTC
J: TRBJ1-2; V: TRBV19; length: 13; size: NA; D: NA; CDR3: CASSRGQGYGYTF; DNA: TGTGCCAGTAGCAGGGGACAAGGCTATGGCTACACCTTC
J: TRBJ2-1; V: TRBV28; length: 16; size: medium-sized; D: NA; CDR3: CASIKRGGYADNEQFF; DNA: TGTGCCAGCATTAAGAGGGGGGGTTATGCCGACAATGAGCAGTTCTTC
J: TRBJ2-4; V: TRBV4-2; length: 14; size: NA; D: TRBD1; CDR3: CASSQDGQGNIQYF; DNA: TGTGCCAGCAGCCAAGATGGACAGGGAAACATTCAGTACTTC
J: TRBJ2-7; V: TRBV7-2; length: 12; size: NA; D: NA; CDR3: CASRYTGLEQYF; DNA: TGTGCCAGCAGATATACAGGGTTGGAGCAGTACTTC
J: TRBJ2-1; V: TRBV28; length: 15; size: NA; D: TRBD2; CDR3: CASKLPGTRNNEQFF; DNA: TGTGCCAGCAAACTTCCCGGGACTAGAAACAATGAGCAGTTCTTC
J: TRBJ1-2; V: TRBV5-1; length: 13; size: NA; D: NA; CDR3: CASSYGGGASYTF; DNA: TGCGCCAGCAGCTATGGAGGGGGGGCGAGCTACACCTTC
J: TRBJ2-1; V: TRBV4-1; length: 18; size: NA; D: NA; CDR3: CASSQDPQGAGASNEQFF; DNA: TGCGCCAGCAGCCAAGATCCTCAGGGGGCGGGAGCCTCCAATGAGCAGTTCTTC
J: TRBJ2-3; V: TRBV27; length: 14; size: NA; D: NA; CDR3: CASSKKDVTDTQYF; DNA: TGTGCCAGCAGTAAAAAGGACGTCACAGATACGCAGTATTTT
J: TRBJ2-7; V: TRBV7-8; length: 15; size: medium-sized; D: NA; CDR3: CASSPGAGNLNEQYF; DNA: TGTGCCAGCAGCCCGGGGGCAGGTAATCTGAACGAGCAGTACTTC
J: TRBJ2-7; V: TRBV19; length: 16; size: NA; D: TRBD1; CDR3: CASSIVRQGRENEQYF; DNA: TGTGCCAGTAGTATAGTTCGACAGGGGAGAGAAAACGAGCAGTACTTC
J: TRBJ1-2; V: TRBV5-6; length: 16; size: NA; D: NA; CDR3: CASSPFKARGRYGYTF; DNA: TGTGCCAGCAGCCCCTTTAAGGCCCGGGGGAGGTATGGCTACACCTTC
J: TRBJ2-7; V: TRBV27; length: 14; size: once; D: NA; CDR3: CASSRREKYYEQYF; DNA: TGTGCCAGCAGTCGACGGGAGAAATACTACGAGCAGTACTTC
J: TRBJ1-2; V: TRBV11-3; length: 13; size: few; D: NA; CDR3: CASSLLDGYGYTF; DNA: TGTGCCAGCAGCTTACTGGACGGGTATGGCTACACCTTC
J: TRBJ1-1; V: TRBV5-5; length: 14; size: NA; D: TRBD1; CDR3: CASSLQGAGDEAFF; DNA: TGTGCCAGCAGCTTGCAGGGGGCGGGGGATGAAGCTTTCTTT
J: TRBJ2-3; V: TRBV18; length: 13; size: NA; D: NA; CDR3: CASSPPTTDTQYF; DNA: TGTGCCAGCTCACCACCAACCACAGATACGCAGTATTTT
J: TRBJ1-3; V: TRBV7-9; length: 17; size: NA; D: TRBD1; CDR3: CASDFGQDRGGVYTIYF; DNA: TGTGCCTCAGACTTTGGACAGGACCGAGGGGGAGTATACACCATATATTTT
J: TRBJ2-3; V: TRBV4-1; length: 16; size: NA; D: TRBD1; CDR3: CASSPYRGSGTDTQYF; DNA: TGCGCCAGCAGCCCGTACAGGGGTTCCGGCACAGATACGCAGTATTTT
J: TRBJ1-2; V: TRBV5-6; length: 13; size: NA; D: NA; CDR3: CASSLGSNYGYTF; DNA: TGTGCCAGCAGCTTGGGGAGCAACTATGGCTACACCTTC
J: TRBJ2-3; V: TRBV10-3; length: 13; size: few; D: NA; CDR3: CASRGVGTDTQYF; DNA: TGTGCCAGCAGGGGGGTGGGCACAGATACGCAGTATTTT
J: TRBJ2-5; V: TRBV7-9; length: 15; size: few; D: TRBD1; CDR3: CASSSSTGGQETQYF; DNA: TGTGCCAGCAGCTCCTCGACAGGGGGCCAAGAGACCCAGTACTTC
J: TRBJ2-2; V: TRBV10-3; length: 14; size: NA; D: NA; CDR3: CAIVAVANTGELFF; DNA: TGTGCCATCGTCGCGGTCGCGAACACCGGGGAGCTGTTTTTT
J: TRBJ2-3; V: TRBV14; length: 15; size: once; D: NA; CDR3: CASSQLRPTTDTQYF; DNA: TGTGCCAGCAGCCAGTTACGGCCAACCACAGATACGCAGTATTTT
J: TRBJ2-7; V: TRBV5-6; length: 15; size: once; D: NA; CDR3: CASSIGFLNPGEQYF; DNA: TGTGCCAGCAGCATCGGGTTCCTAAACCCGGGCGAGCAGTACTTC
J: TRBJ1-4; V: TRBV4-3; length: 17; size: NA; D: TRBD1; CDR3: CASSQGGTGTGNEKLFF; DNA: TGCGCCAGCAGCCAAGGGGGAACCGGGACAGGAAATGAAAAACTGTTTTTT
J: TRBJ2-7; V: TRBV13; length: 15; size: few; D: TRBD1; CDR3: CASSVFSTGGYEQYF; DNA: TGTGCCAGCAGCGTCTTCTCGACAGGGGGCTACGAGCAGTACTTC
J: TRBJ1-2; V: TRBV10-3; length: 14; size: NA; D: TRBD1; CDR3: CAISEGTGIYGYTF; DNA: TGTGCCATCAGTGAGGGGACAGGGATCTATGGCTACACCTTC
J: TRBJ2-5; V: TRBV4-3; length: 15; size: NA; D: NA; CDR3: CASSQDALIQETQYF; DNA: TGCGCCAGCAGCCAAGACGCACTGATTCAAGAGACCCAGTACTTC
J: TRBJ2-3; V: TRBV2; length: 16; size: NA; D: TRBD2; CDR3: CASSDVGLAGVDTQYF; DNA: TGTGCCAGCAGTGATGTGGGACTAGCGGGAGTAGATACGCAGTATTTT
J: TRBJ2-7; V: TRBV5-4; length: 14; size: NA; D: TRBD2; CDR3: CASSLRDYAYEQYF; DNA: TGTGCCAGCAGCTTGAGGGACTACGCCTACGAGCAGTACTTC
J: TRBJ1-4; V: TRBV27; length: 14; size: NA; D: NA; CDR3: CATKLQGEDEKLFF; DNA: TGTGCCACCAAATTACAGGGAGAAGATGAAAAACTGTTTTTT
J: TRBJ1-1; V: TRBV7-9; length: 15; size: NA; D: NA; CDR3: CASTPGGVTETEAFF; DNA: TGTGCCAGCACCCCGGGGGGGGTAACGGAGACTGAAGCTTTCTTT
J: TRBJ1-2; V: TRBV28; length: 16; size: medium-sized; D: TRBD1; CDR3: CATLTLPQGEAYGYTF; DNA: TGTGCCACCCTAACCCTTCCACAGGGGGAGGCCTATGGCTACACCTTC
J: TRBJ1-5; V: TRBV28; length: 15; size: NA; D: NA; CDR3: CASSSPAGRNQPQHF; DNA: TGTGCCAGCAGTTCGCCGGCAGGGCGCAATCAGCCCCAGCATTTT
J: TRBJ2-2; V: TRBV18; length: 14; size: NA; D: NA; CDR3: CASSPERQTGELFF; DNA: TGTGCCAGCTCACCTGAGAGACAGACCGGGGAGCTGTTTTTT
J: TRBJ2-7; V: TRBV6-1; length: 13; size: NA; D: NA; CDR3: CASSWTGAYEQYF; DNA: TGTGCCAGCAGTTGGACTGGCGCCTACGAGCAGTACTTC
J: TRBJ1-5; V: TRBV18; length: 14; size: NA; D: NA; CDR3: CASSLGRGTRPQHF; DNA: TGTGCCAGCTCTCTCGGACGGGGCACGAGGCCCCAGCATTTT
J: TRBJ1-5; V: TRBV6-6; length: 15; size: NA; D: TRBD1; CDR3: CASSYSRDRVQPQHF; DNA: TGTGCCAGCAGTTACTCAAGGGACAGGGTTCAGCCCCAGCATTTT
J: TRBJ2-7; V: TRBV2; length: 13; size: NA; D: NA; CDR3: CASSEEWGYEQYF; DNA: TGTGCCAGCAGTGAAGAGTGGGGCTACGAGCAGTACTTC
J: TRBJ1-4; V: TRBV5-6; length: 14; size: NA; D: NA; CDR3: CASSLVVLPGKLFF; DNA: TGTGCCAGCAGCTTGGTGGTCCTACCGGGGAAACTGTTTTTT
J: TRBJ2-1; V: TRBV4-1; length: 19; size: large; D: TRBD2; CDR3: CASSQDPSWEGNRKNEQFF; DNA: TGCGCCAGCAGCCAAGATCCTTCGTGGGAGGGGAATCGGAAAAATGAGCAGTTCTTC
J: TRBJ1-1; V: TRBV19; length: 12; size: NA; D: NA; CDR3: CASSPKGVGAFF; DNA: TGTGCCAGTAGCCCTAAGGGGGTGGGAGCTTTCTTT
J: TRBJ2-5; V: TRBV28; length: 17; size: NA; D: TRBD2; CDR3: CASQSFSTSGSSETQYF; DNA: TGTGCCAGCCAGTCCTTCTCGACTAGCGGGAGCTCAGAGACCCAGTACTTC
J: TRBJ2-2; V: TRBV21-1; length: 19; size: NA; D: NA; CDR3: CASSTKKGAAGLTTGELFF; DNA: TGTGCCAGCAGCACAAAAAAGGGTGCGGCGGGACTAACCACCGGGGAGCTGTTTTTT